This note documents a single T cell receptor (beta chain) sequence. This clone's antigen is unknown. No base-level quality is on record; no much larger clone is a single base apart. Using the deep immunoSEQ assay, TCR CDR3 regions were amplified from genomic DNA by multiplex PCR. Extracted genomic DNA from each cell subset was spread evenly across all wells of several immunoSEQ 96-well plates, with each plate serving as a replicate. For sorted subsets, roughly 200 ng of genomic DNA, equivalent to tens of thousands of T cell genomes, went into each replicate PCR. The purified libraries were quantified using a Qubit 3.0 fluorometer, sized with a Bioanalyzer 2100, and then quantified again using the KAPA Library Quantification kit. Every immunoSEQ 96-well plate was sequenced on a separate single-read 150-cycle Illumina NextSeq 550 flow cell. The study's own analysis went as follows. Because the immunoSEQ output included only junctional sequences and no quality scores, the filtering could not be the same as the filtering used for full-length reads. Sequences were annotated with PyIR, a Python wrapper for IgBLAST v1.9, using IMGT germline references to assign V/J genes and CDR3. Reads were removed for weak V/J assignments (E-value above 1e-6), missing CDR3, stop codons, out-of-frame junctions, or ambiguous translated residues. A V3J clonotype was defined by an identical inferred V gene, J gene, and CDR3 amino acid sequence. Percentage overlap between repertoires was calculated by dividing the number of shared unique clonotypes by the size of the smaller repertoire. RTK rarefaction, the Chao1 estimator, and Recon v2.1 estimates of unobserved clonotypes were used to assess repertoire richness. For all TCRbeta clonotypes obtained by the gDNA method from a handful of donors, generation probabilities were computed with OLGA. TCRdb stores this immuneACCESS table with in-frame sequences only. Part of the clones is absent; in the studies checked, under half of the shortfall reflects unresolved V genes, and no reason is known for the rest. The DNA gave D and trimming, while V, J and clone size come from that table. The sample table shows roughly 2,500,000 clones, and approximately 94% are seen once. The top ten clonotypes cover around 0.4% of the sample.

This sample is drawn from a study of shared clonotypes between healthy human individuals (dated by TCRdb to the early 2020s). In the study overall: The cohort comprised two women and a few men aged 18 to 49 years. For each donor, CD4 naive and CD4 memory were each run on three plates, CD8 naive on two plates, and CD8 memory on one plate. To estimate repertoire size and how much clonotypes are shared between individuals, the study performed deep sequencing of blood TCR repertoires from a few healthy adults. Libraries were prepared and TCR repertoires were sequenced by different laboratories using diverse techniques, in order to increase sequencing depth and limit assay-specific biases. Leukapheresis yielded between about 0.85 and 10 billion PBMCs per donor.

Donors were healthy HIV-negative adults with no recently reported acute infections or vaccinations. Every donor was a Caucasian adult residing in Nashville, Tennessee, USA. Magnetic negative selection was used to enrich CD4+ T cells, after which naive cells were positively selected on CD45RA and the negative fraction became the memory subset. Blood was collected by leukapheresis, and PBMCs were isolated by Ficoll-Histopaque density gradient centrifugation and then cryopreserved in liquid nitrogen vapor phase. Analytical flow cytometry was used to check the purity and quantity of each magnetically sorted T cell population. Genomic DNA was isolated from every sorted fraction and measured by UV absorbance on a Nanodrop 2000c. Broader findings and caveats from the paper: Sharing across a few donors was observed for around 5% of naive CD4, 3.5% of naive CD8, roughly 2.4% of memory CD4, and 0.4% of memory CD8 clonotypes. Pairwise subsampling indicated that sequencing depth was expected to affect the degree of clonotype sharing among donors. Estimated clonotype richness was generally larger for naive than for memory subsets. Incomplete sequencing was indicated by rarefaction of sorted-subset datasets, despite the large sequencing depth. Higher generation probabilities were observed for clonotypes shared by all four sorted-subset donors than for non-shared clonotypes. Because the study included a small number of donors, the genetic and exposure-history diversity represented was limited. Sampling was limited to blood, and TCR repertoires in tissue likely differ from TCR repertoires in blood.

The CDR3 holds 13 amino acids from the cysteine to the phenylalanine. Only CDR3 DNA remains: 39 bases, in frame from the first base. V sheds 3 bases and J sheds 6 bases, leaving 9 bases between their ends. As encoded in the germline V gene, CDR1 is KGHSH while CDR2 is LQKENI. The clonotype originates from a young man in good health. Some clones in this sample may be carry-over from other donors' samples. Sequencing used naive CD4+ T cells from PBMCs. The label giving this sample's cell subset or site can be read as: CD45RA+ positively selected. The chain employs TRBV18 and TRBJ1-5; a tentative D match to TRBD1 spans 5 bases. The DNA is TGTGCCAGCTCACCTAGGGGAGGTCAGCCCCAGCATTTT. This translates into CASSPRGGQPQHF.